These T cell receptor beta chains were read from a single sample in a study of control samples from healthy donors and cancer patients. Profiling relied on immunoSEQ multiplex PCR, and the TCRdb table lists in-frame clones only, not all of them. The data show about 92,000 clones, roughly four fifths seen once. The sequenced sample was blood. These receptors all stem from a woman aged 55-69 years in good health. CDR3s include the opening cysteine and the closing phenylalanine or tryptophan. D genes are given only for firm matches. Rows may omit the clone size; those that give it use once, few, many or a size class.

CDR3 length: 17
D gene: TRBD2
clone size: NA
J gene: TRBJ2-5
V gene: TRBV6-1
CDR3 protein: CASSDFGTSGYQETQYF
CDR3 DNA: TGTGCCAGCAGTGATTTTGGGACTAGCGGTTATCAAGAGACCCAGTACTTC

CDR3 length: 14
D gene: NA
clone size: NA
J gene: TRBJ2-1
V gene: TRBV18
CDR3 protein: CASSPASRVNEQFF
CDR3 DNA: TGTGCCAGCTCACCCGCTTCCCGCGTTAATGAGCAGTTCTTC

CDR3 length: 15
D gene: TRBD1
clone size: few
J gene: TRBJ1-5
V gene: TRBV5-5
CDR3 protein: CASSARDRGNQPQHF
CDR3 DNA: TGTGCCAGCAGCGCCCGGGACAGGGGGAATCAGCCCCAGCATTTT

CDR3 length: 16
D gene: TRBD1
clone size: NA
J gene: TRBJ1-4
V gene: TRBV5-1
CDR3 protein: CASSFTPTGGDEKLFF
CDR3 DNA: TGCGCCAGCAGCTTTACACCGACAGGGGGGGATGAAAAACTGTTTTTT

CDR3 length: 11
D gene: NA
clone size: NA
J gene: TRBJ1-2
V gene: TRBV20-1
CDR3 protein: CSATDSYGYTF
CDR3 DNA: TGCAGTGCTACCGACAGCTATGGCTACACCTTC

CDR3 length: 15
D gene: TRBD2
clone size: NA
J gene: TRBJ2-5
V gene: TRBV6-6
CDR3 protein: CASRNIAGGPGAQYF
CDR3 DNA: TGTGCCAGCCGGAATATAGCGGGGGGGCCTGGGGCCCAGTACTTC

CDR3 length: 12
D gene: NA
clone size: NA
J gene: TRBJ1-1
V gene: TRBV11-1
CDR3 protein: CASSPYSTEAFF
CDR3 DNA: TGTGCCAGCAGCCCGTACTCCACTGAAGCTTTCTTT

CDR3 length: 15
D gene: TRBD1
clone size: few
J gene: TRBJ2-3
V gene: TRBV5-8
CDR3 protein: CASSLPGTGTDTQYF
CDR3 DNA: TGTGCCAGCAGTCTCCCCGGGACAGGGACAGATACGCAGTATTTT

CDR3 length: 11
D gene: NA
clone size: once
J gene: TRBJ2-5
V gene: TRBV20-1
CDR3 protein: CSAAGVDGLYF
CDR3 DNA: TGCAGTGCTGCAGGGGTGGATGGGCTGTACTTC

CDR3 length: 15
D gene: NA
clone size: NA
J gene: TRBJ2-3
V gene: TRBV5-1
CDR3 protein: CASSLVSGGTDTQYF
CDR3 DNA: TGCGCCAGCAGCTTGGTTAGCGGAGGCACAGATACGCAGTATTTT

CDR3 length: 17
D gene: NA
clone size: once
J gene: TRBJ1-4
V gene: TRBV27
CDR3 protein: CASSFTPGGGTFAKLFF
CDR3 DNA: TGTGCCAGCAGTTTTACCCCTGGGGGAGGGACTTTTGCAAAACTGTTTTTT

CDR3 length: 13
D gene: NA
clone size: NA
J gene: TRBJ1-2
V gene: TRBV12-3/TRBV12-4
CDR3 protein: CASSLYMGVGYTF
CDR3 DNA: TGTGCCAGCAGTTTATATATGGGTGTGGGCTACACCTTC

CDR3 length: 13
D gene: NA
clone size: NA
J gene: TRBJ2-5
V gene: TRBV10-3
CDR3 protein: CAIKDHHQETQYF
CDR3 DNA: TGTGCCATCAAGGACCATCACCAAGAGACCCAGTACTTC

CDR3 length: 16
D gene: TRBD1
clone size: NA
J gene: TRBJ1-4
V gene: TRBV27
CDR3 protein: CASSLIRGATNEKLFF
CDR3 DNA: TGTGCCAGCAGTTTAATCAGGGGGGCAACTAATGAAAAACTGTTTTTT

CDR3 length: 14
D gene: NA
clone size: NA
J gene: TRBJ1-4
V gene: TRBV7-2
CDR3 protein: CASSLFATNEKLFF
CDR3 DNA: TGTGCCAGCAGCTTATTCGCAACTAATGAAAAACTGTTTTTT

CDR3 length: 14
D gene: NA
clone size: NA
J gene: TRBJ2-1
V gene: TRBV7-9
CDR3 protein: CASSLVPQYNEQFF
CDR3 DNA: TGTGCCAGCAGCTTAGTACCTCAGTACAATGAGCAGTTCTTC

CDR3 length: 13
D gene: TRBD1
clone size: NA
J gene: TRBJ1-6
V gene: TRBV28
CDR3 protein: CATSDRVNSPLHF
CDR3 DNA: TGTGCCACCAGCGACAGGGTAAATTCACCCCTCCACTTT

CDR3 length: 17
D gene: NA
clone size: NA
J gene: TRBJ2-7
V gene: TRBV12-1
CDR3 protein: CASSLTASGTDPYEQYF
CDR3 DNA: TGTGCCAGCAGCTTAACAGCATCTGGGACAGACCCCTACGAGCAGTACTTC

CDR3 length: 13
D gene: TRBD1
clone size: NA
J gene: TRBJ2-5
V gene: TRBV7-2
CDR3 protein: CASGTEKGETQYF
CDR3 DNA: TGTGCCAGCGGGACAGAGAAGGGTGAGACCCAGTACTTC

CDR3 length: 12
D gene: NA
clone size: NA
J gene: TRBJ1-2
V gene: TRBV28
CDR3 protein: CASSSKSYGYTF
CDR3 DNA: TGTGCCAGCAGTTCAAAGAGCTATGGCTACACCTTC

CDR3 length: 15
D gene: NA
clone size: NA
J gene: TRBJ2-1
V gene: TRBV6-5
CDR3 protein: CASSPLGGSYNEQFF
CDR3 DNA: TGTGCCAGCAGCCCATTAGGGGGCTCCTACAATGAGCAGTTCTTC

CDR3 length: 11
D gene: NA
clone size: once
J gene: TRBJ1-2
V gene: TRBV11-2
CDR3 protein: CASTRDYGYTF
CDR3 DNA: TGTGCCAGCACACGGGACTATGGCTACACCTTC

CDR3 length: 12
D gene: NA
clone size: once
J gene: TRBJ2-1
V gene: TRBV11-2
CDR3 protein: CASSYAGNEQFF
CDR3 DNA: TGTGCCAGCAGCTACGCAGGGAATGAGCAGTTCTTC

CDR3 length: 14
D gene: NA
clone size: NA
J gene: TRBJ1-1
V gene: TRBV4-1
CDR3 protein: CASSQAHMNTEAFF
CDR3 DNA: TGCGCCAGCAGCCAGGCCCATATGAACACTGAAGCTTTCTTT

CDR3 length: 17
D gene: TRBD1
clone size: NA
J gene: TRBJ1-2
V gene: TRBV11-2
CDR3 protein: CASSSPGQGETNYGYTF
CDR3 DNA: TGTGCCAGCAGCTCTCCGGGACAGGGGGAGACTAACTATGGCTACACCTTC

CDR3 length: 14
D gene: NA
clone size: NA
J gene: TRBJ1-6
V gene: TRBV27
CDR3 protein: CASKSRGENSPLHF
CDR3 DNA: TGTGCCAGCAAATCAAGGGGAGAGAATTCACCCCTCCACTTT

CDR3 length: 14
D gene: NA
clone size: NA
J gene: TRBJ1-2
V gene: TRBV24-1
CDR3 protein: CATSDFGRGYGYTF
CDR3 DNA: TGTGCCACCAGTGATTTCGGCAGGGGCTATGGCTACACCTTC

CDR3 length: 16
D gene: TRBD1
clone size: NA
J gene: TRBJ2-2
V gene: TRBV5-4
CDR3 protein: CASSMGQGLYTGELFF
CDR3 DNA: TGTGCCAGCAGCATGGGACAGGGGTTATACACCGGGGAGCTGTTTTTT

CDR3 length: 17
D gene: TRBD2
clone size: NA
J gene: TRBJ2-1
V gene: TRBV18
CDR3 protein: CASSPTSGGPFYNEQFF
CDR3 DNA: TGTGCCAGCTCACCAACTAGCGGGGGCCCTTTCTACAATGAGCAGTTCTTC

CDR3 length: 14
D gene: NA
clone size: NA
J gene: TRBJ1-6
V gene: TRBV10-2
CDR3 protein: CASSGKGTNSPLHF
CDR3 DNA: TGCGCCAGCAGTGGTAAGGGGACTAATTCACCCCTCCACTTT

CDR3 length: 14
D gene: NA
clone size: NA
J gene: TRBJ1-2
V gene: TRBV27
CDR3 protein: CASAQQVQGNGYTF
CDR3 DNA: TGTGCCAGCGCCCAACAAGTACAGGGAAATGGCTACACCTTC

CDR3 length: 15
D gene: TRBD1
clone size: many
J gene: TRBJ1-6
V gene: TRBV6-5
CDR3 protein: CASTDTTGRGSPLHF
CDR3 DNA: TGTGCCAGCACCGATACGACAGGGCGGGGTTCACCCCTCCACTTT

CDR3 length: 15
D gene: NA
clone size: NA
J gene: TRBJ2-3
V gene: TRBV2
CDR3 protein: CASSDSPGSTDTQYF
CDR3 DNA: TGTGCCAGCAGTGACTCACCCGGGAGCACAGATACGCAGTATTTT

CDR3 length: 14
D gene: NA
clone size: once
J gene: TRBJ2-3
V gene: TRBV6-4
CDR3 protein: CASSVSGSTDTQYF
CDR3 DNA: TGTGCCAGCAGTGTAAGCGGGAGCACAGATACGCAGTATTTT

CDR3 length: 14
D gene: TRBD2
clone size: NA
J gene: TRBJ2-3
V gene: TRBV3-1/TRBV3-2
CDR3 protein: CASSHGLATDTQYF
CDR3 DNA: TGTGCCAGCAGCCATGGACTAGCAACAGATACGCAGTATTTT

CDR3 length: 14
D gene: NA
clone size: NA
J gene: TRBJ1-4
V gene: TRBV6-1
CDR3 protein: CASSDWGSNEKLFF
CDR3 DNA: TGTGCCAGCAGTGATTGGGGATCTAATGAAAAACTGTTTTTT

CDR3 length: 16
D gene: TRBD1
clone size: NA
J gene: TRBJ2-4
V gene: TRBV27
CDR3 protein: CASSPGTALAKNIQYF
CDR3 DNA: TGTGCCAGCAGTCCTGGGACAGCCCTAGCCAAAAACATTCAGTACTTC

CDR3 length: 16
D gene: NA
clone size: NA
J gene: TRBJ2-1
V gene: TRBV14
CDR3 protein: CASSQERVVSYNEQFF
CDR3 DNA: TGTGCCAGCAGCCAAGAGAGGGTAGTCTCCTACAATGAGCAGTTCTTC

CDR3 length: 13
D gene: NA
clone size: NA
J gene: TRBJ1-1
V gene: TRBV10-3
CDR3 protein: CAISIQLNTEAFF
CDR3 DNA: TGTGCCATCTCCATCCAATTGAACACTGAAGCTTTCTTT

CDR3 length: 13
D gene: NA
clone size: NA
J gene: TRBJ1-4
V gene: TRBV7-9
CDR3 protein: CASGFYPNEKLFF
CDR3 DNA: TGTGCCAGCGGCTTCTATCCCAATGAAAAACTGTTTTTT

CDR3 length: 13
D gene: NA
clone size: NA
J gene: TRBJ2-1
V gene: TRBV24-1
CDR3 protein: CATRRGFYNEQFF
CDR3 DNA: TGTGCCACCAGGAGAGGCTTTTACAATGAGCAGTTCTTC

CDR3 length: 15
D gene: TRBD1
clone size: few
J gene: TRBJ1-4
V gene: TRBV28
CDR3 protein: CASSLSDRGLEKLFF
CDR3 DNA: TGTGCCAGCAGTTTATCGGACAGGGGGCTAGAAAAACTGTTTTTT

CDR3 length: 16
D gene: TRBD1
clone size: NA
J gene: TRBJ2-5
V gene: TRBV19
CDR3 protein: CASSQGQELYQETQYF
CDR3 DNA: TGTGCCAGTAGCCAAGGACAGGAGCTGTACCAAGAGACCCAGTACTTC

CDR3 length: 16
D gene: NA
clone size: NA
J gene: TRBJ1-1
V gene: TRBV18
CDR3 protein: CASSPNRAGSKTEAFF
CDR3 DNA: TGTGCCAGCTCACCGAACCGGGCGGGTTCCAAGACTGAAGCTTTCTTT

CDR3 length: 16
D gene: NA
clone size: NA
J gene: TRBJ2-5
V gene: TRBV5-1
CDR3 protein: CASSLGNIYLQETQYF
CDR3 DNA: TGCGCCAGCAGCTTGGGGAACATTTACCTCCAAGAGACCCAGTACTTC